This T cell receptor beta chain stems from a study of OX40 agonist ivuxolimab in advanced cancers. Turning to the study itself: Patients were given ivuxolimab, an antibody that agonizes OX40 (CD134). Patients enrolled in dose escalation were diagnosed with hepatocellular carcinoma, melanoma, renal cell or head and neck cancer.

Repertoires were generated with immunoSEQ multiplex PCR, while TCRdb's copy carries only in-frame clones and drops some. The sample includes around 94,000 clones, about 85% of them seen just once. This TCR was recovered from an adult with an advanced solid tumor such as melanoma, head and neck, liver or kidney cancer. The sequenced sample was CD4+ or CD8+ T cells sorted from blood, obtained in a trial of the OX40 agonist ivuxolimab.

The DNA for the CDR3 is TGTGCCAGCAGTTTAGAGTTTTCACCCCTCCACTTT. Its translation: CASSLEFSPLHF. The chain carries TRBV28 and TRBJ1-6; D is unclear. V was pared by 2 bases and J by 9 bases, with 5 bases between. CDR3 length: 12 residues. CDR1 is MDHEN and CDR2 is SYDVKM in the germline V gene.